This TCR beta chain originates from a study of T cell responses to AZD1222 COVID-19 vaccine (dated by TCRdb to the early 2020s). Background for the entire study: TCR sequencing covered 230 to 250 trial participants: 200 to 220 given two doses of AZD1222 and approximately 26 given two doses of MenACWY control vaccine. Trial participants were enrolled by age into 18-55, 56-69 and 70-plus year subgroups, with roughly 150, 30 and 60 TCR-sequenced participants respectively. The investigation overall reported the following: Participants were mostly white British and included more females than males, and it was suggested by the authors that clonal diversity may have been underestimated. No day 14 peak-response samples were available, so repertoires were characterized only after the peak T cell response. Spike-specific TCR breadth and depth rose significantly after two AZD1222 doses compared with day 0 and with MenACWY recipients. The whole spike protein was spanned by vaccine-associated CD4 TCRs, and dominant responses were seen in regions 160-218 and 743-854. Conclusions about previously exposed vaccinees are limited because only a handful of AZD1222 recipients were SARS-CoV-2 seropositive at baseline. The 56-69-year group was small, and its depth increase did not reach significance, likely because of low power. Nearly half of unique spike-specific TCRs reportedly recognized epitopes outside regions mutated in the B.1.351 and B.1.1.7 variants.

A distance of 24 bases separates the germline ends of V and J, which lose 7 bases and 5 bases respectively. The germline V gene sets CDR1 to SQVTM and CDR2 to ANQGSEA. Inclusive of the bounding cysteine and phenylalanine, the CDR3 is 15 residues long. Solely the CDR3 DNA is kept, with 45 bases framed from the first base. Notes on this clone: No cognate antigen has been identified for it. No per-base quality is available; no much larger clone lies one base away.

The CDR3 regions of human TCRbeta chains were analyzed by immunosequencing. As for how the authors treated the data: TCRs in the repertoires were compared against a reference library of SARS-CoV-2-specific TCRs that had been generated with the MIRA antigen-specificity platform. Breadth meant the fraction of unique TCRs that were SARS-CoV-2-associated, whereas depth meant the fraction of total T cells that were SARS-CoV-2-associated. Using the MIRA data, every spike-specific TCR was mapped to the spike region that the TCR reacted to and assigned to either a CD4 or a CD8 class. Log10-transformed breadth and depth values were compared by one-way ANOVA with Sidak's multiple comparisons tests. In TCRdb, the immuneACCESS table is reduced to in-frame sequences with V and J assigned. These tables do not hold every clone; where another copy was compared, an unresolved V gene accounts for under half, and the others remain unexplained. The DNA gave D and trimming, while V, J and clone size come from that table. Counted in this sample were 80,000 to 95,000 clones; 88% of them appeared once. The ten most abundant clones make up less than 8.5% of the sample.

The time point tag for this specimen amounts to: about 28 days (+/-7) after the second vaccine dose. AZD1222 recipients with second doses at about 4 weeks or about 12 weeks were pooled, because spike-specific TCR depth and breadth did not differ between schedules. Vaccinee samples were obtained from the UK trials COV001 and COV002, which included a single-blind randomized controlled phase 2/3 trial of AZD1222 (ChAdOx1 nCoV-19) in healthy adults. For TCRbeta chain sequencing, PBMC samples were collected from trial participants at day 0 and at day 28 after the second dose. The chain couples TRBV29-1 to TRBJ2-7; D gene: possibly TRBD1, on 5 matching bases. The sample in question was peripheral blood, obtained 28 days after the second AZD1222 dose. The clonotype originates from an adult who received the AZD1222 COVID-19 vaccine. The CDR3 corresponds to CSASLSMIGAHEQYF. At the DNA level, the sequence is TGCAGCGCCTCCCTTTCTATGATAGGGGCCCACGAGCAGTACTTC.